The present TCR beta chain was sequenced within a study of T cells in severe cutaneous drug reactions. This CDR3 is built from 14 residues. Per germline, CDR1 MGHDK and CDR2 SYGVNS. The patients sequenced had a carbamazepine-induced Stevens-Johnson syndrome or toxic epidermal necrolysis reaction. According to its frequency, this clonotype is medium-sized. Antigen specificity is unknown. Findings of the study overall: TRBV12-4 use rose strongly in carbamazepine-induced Stevens-Johnson syndrome or toxic epidermal necrolysis, averaging roughly 30% in blister cells and approximately 5% in PBMC. A public TCRbeta CDR3 appeared in all seven CBZ-SJS/TEN blister samples, averaging approximately 14%.

TCR subtype-specific primers in iRepertoire multiplex PCR prepared libraries for bulk and single-cell sequencing. Each sample contributed roughly 100-550 ng of RNA for bulk libraries. TCRdb reprocessed the multiplex PCR reads, with one entry per CDR3 protein and no DNA. Here the sample table reports 2,200 or so distinct CDR3 sequences. This TCR was recovered from a human donor with Stevens-Johnson syndrome, a severe cutaneous drug reaction. V usage is TRBV25-1 and J usage is TRBJ2-1; lacking DNA, the TRBD2 call made by TCRdb goes unchecked. The material sequenced was PBMCs. CDR3 protein: CASSEDYSYNEQFF. The variable domain in full, completed from reference TRBV25-1 and TRBJ2-1, reads EADIYQTPRYLVIGTGKKITLECSQTMGHDKMYWYQQDPGMELHLIHYSYGVNSTEKGDLSSESTVSRIRTEHFPLTLESARPSHTSQYLCASSEDYSYNEQFFGPGTRLTVL.